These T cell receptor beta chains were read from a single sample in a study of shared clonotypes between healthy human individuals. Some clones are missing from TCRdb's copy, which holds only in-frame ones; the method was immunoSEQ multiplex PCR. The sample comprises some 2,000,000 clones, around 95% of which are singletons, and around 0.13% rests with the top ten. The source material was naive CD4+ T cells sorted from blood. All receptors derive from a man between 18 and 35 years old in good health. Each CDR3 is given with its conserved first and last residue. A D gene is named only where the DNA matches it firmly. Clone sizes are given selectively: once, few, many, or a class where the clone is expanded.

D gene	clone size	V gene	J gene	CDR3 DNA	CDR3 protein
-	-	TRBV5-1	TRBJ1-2	TGCGCCAGCAGCTTGACAGGGCTTAACTATGGCTACACCTTC	CASSLTGLNYGYTF
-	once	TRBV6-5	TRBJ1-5	TGTGCCAGCAGTTACGCCAGTTATCAGCCCCAGCATTTT	CASSYASYQPQHF
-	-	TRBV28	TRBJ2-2	TGTGCCAGCAGAAGAACCCAAATGGACACCGGGGAGCTGTTTTTT	CASRRTQMDTGELFF
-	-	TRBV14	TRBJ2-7	TGTGCCAGCAGCCGCGACAGGATAGAGCAGTACTTC	CASSRDRIEQYF
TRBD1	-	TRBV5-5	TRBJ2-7	TGTGCCAGCAGCGCAAATAGGGACAGGAGGTCCTACGAGCAGTACTTC	CASSANRDRRSYEQYF
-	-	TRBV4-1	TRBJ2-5	TGCGCCAGCAGCCAAGTTCCCGGGACGGTGGGGGAGACCCAGTACTTC	CASSQVPGTVGETQYF
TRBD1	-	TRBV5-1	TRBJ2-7	TGCGCCAGCAGCTTGGGACAGGGGGCATACGAGCAGTACTTC	CASSLGQGAYEQYF
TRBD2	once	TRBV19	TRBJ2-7	TGTGCCAGTAAGGTAGCGGGGACTTACGAGCAGTACTTC	CASKVAGTYEQYF
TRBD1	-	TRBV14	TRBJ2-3	TGTGCCAGCAGCCACGGACAGGGGGCGAGAGATACGCAGTATTTT	CASSHGQGARDTQYF
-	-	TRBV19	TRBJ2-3	TGTGCCAGTAAGAGGTACGGCACAGATACGCAGTATTTT	CASKRYGTDTQYF
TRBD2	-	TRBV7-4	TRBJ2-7	TGTGCCAGCAGGCACTCTACCGGGACTAGCGGGGGATTACTCTACGAGCAGTACTTC	CASRHSTGTSGGLLYEQYF
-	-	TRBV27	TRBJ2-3	TGTGCCAGCAGTTCGCCCGGGGCGGGGACAGATACGCAGTATTTT	CASSSPGAGTDTQYF
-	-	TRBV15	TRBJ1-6	TGTGCCACCAGCAGAGTACCGGGACCGCTTGGCTCCCTCCACTTT	CATSRVPGPLGSLHF
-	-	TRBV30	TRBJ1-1	TGTGCCTGGACGGCAGGGGCTAGGCACACTGAAGCTTTCTTT	CAWTAGARHTEAFF
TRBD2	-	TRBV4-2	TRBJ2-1	TGTGCCAGCAGCCAAGATAGCGGGGGGGCCGGCGGGGATGAGCAGTTCTTC	CASSQDSGGAGGDEQFF
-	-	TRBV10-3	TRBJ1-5	TGTGCCATCATGGCAGGGTTGGGACAGCCCCAGCATTTT	CAIMAGLGQPQHF
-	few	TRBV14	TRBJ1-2	TGTGCCAGCAGCCAAGAGACCGGCTATGGCTACACCTTC	CASSQETGYGYTF
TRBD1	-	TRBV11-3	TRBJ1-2	TGTGCCAGCAGCTTAGTCCCAGGGGGCAGTTTGATCTATGGCTACACCTTC	CASSLVPGGSLIYGYTF
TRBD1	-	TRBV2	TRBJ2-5	TGTGCCAGCAGTCGTGCCCCGGGACAGCAAGAGACCCAGTACTTC	CASSRAPGQQETQYF
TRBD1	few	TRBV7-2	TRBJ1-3	TGTGCCAGCAGCCCACGAGTCCCGGGACAGCTAGTCTCTGGAAACACCATATATTTT	CASSPRVPGQLVSGNTIYF
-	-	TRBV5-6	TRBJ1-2	TGTGCCAGCAGCTTGGAACAGCAATGGGGCTACACCTTC	CASSLEQQWGYTF
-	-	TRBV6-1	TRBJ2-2	TGTGCCAGCAGTGCCGGGACTCCCTGGCTGTTTTTT	CASSAGTPWLFF